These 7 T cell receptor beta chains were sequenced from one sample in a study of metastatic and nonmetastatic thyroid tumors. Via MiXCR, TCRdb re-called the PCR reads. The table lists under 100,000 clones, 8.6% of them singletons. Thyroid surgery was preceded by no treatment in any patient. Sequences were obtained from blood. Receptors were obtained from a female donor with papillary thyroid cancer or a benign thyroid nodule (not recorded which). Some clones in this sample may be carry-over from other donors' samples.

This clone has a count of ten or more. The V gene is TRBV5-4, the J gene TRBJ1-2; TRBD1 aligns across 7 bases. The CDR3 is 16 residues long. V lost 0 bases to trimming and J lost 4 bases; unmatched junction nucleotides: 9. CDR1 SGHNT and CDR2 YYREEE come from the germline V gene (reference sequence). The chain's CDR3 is CASSLDRGRTIYGYTF. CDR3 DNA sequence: TGTGCCAGCAGCTTGGACAGGGGCCGGACGATCTATGGCTACACCTTC.

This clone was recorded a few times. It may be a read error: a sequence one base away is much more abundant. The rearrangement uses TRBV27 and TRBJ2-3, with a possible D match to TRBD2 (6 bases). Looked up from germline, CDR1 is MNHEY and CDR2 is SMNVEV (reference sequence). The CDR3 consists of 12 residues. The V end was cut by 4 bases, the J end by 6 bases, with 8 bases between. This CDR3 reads CASSSRGDTQYF. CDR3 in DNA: TGTGCCAGCAGTTCCCGGGGGGATACGCAGTATTTT.

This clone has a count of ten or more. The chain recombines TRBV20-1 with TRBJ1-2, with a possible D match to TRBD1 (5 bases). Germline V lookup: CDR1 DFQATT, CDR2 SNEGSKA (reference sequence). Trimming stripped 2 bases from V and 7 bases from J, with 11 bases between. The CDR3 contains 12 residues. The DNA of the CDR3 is TGCAGTGCTAGATTTCAGGGTGGTGGCTACACCTTC. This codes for CSARFQGGGYTF.

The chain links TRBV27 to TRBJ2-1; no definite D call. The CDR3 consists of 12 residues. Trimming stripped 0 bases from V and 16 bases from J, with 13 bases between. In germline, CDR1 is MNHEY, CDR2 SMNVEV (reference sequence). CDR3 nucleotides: TGTGCCAGCAGTTTATCGGGAACTTCCTTATTCTTC. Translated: CASSLSGTSLFF.

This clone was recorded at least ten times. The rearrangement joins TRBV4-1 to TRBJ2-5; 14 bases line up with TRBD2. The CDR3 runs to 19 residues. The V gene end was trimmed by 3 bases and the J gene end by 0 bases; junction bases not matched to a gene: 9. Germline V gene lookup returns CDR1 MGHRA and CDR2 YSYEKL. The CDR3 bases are TGCGCCAGCAGCCACCCCGGACTAGCGGGGGGCCCAAACCAAGAGACCCAGTACTTC. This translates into CASSHPGLAGGPNQETQYF.

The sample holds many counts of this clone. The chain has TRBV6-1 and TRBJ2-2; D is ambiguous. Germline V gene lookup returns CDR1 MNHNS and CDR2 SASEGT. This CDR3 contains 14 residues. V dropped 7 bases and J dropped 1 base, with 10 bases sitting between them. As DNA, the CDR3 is TGTGCCAGCACCCAGACATTGAACACCGGGGAGCTGTTTTTT. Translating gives CASTQTLNTGELFF.

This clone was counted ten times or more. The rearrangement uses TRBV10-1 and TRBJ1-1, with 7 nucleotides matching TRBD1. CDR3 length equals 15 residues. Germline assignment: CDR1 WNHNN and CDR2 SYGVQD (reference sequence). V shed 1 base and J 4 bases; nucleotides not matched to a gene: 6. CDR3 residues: CASSEWATGATEAFF. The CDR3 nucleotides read TGCGCCAGCAGTGAGTGGGCCACAGGGGCCACTGAAGCTTTCTTT.